Listed here is a single T cell receptor beta chain. As yet, its antigen is unknown. Germline CDR1 and CDR2: SGHRS and YFSETQ. The V end was cut by 7 bases, the J end by 4 bases, with 14 bases between. The CDR3 is 13 residues long. The data were taken from a study of OX40 agonist ivuxolimab in advanced cancers. Turning to the study itself: Ivuxolimab, an agonistic anti-OX40 (CD134) antibody, was given to patients. The group had a mean age of about 60 years, ranged from about 20 to 80, and was around 82% male.

Study-wide results and caveats: At doses 0.1 to 3.0 mg/kg, CD4+ and CD8+ clones expanded.

Sequencing used immunoSEQ multiplex PCR; TCRdb keeps in-frame clones, though not all of them. This sample carries around 75,000 clones, around 92% of them seen once, and the ten largest clones take more than 8%. On cycle 4 day 1 and cycle 7 day 1, as well as at baseline, blood was sampled. This chain links TRBV5-1 with TRBJ1-1; tentatively, D is TRBD1 (6 bases). Sequencing was performed on CD4+ or CD8+ T cells sorted from blood, taken in a trial of the OX40 agonist ivuxolimab. The TCR sequence derives from an adult with an advanced solid tumor such as melanoma, head and neck, liver or kidney cancer. The CDR3 DNA is TGCGCCAGCGGGGACATTCAAAGCACTGAAGCTTTCTTT. It is translated as CASGDIQSTEAFF.